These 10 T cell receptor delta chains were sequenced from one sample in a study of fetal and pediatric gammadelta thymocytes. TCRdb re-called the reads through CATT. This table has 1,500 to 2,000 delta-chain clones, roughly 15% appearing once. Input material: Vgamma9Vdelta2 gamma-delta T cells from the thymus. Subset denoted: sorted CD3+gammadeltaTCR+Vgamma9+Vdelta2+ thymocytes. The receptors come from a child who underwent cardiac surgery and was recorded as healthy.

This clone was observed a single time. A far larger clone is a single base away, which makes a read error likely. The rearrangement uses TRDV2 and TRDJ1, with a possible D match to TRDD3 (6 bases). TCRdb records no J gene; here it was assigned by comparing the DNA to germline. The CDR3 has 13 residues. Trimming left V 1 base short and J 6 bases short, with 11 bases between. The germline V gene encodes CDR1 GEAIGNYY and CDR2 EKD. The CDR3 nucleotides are TGTGCCTGTGACACTGGGGGCCCGAATAAACTCATCTTT. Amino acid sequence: CACDTGGPNKLIF.

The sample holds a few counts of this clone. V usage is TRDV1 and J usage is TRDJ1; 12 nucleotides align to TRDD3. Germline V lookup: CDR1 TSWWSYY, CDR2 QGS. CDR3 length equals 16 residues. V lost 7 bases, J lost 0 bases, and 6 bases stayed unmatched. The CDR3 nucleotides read TGTGCTCTTGTCGTACTGGGGGATACATACACCGATAAACTCATCTTT. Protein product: CALVVLGDTYTDKLIF.

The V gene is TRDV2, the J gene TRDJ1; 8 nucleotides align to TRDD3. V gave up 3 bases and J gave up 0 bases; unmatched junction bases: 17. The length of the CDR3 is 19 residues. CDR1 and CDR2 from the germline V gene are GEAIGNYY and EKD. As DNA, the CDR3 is TGTGCCTGTGACCCCAAGAGGGCTGGGGGAAGCGAGTACACCGATAAACTCATCTTT. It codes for CACDPKRAGGSEYTDKLIF.

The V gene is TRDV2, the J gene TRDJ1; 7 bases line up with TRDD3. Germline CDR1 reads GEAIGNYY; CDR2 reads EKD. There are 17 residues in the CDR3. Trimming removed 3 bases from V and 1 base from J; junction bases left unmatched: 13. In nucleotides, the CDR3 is TGTGCCTGTGACGTGCGGGTGTTGGGGGAAATCACCGATAAACTCATCTTT. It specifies CACDVRVLGEITDKLIF.

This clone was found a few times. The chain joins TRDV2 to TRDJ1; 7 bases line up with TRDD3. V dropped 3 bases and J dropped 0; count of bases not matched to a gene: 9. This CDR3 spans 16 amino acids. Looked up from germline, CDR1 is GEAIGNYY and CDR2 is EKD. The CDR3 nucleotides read TGTGCCTGTGACGGGGGGGGGATGCAAAACACCGATAAACTCATCTTT. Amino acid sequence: CACDGGGMQNTDKLIF.

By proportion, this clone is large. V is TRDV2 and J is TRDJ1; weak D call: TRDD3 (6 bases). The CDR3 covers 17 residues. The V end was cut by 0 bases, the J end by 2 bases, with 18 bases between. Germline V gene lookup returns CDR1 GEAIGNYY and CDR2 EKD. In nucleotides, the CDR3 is TGTGCCTGTGACACCGAAGGGGTACTGGGCCAGACCGATAAACTCATCTTT. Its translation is CACDTEGVLGQTDKLIF.

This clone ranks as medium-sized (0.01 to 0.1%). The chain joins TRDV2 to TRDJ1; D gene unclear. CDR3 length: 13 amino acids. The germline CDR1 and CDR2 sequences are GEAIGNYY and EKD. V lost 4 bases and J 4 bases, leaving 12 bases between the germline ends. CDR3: CACERRALDKLIF. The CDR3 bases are TGTGCCTGTGAGAGGCGGGCCCTCGATAAACTCATCTTT.

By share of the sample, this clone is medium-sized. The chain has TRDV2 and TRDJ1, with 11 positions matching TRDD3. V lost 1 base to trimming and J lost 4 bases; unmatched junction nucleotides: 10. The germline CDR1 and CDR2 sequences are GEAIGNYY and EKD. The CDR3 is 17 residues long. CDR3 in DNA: TGTGCCTGTGACACAGCGGTGTGGGGGATACGAGGCGATAAACTCATCTTT. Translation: CACDTAVWGIRGDKLIF.

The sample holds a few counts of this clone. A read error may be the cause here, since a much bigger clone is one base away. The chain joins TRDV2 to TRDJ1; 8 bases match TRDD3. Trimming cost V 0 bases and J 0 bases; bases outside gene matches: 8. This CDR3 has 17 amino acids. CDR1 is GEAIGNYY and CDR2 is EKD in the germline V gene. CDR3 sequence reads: CACDTGPGGPHTDKLIF. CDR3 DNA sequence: TGTGCCTGTGACACCGGCCCTGGGGGACCTCACACCGATAAACTCATCTTT.

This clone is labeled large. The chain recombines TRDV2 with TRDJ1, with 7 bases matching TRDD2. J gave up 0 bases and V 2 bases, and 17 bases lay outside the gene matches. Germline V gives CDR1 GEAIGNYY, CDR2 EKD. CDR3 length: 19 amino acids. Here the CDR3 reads CACDKFPTREPNNTDKLIF. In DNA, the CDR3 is TGTGCCTGTGACAAGTTTCCTACGCGGGAACCAAATAACACCGATAAACTCATCTTT.